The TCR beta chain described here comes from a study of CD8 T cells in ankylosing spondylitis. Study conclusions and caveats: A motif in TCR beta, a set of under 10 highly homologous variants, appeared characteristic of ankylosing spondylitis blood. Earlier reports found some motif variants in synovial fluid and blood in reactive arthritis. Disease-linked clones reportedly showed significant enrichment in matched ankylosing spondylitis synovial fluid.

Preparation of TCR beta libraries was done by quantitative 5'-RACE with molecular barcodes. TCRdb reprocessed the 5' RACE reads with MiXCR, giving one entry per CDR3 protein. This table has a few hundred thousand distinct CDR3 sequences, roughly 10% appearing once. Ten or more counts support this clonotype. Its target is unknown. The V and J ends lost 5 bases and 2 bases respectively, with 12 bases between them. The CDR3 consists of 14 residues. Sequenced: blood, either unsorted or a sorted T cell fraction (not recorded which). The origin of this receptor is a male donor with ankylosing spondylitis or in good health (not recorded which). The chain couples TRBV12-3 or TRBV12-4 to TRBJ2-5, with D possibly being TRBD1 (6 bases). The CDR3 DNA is TGTGCCAGCAGTCCACAGGGTAGGCAAGAGACCCAGTACTTC. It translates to CASSPQGRQETQYF.